This T cell receptor (delta chain) is from a study of γδ T cells in repeated Plasmodium falciparum infection. Whole-study context: Age- and gender-matched Australian children served as comparison for malaria-exposed Malian children.

Trimming took off 1 base at V and 1 base at J, with 22 bases between the two ends. This CDR3 comprises 21 residues. Germline V gene lookup returns CDR1 GEAIGNYY and CDR2 EKD. Each sorted gammadelta sample had TRG and TRD chains sequenced. TCRdb re-called the multiplex PCR reads with CATT. This sample has some 100,000 delta-chain clones, with roughly 1.4% found just once. General study points: Over time and infection, Vgamma9/Vdelta2+ repertoires remained highly stable and polyclonal.

Bulk repertoires came from Vgamma9/Vdelta2+ or Vdelta2-negative gammadelta T cells flow-sorted from PBMC. This clone was observed many times. The antigen is not known. This TCR was sampled from a pool of human donors (malaria-infected and uninfected, not separated). The chain employs TRDV2 and TRDJ3; TRDD1 or TRDD3 may be the D gene (5 bases each). Sequencing was done on a sample of gamma-delta T cells from blood. CDR3 sequence: CACDTMGSPIIESWDTRQMFF. The CDR3 region has the DNA TGTGCCTGTGACACGATGGGATCCCCAATAATAGAATCCTGGGACACCCGACAGATGTTTTTC.